The clone carrying this TCR beta chain was counted only a few times. Its antigen remains unknown. In the ViraFEST assay, antigen-specific CD4+ clonotypes were identified by expansion after peptide-pool stimulation. Scientists isolated CD4+ T cells after a roughly 9-day culture period ended. BNT162b2 vaccine or mRNA-1273 vaccine was given to participants in two doses. Negative nucleocapsid antibody tests before and after vaccination confirmed no previous SARS-CoV-2 infection. PBMC were cultured at around 1.9 million per well with around 9.2 IU/ml IL-2 and about 9.4 ug/ml peptides. Half-medium exchanges with IL-2 medium took place on days 3 and 7. TCRdb keeps only in-frame clones here, not all; method: immunoSEQ multiplex PCR. The sample lists tens of thousands of clones; around 82% were seen once. This sample was included in a study of vaccination effects on CD4 cells after COVID-19. CDR3 length equals 17 residues. Trimming took off 0 bases at V and 5 bases at J, with 20 bases between the two ends. The V gene's germline CDR1 is SGDLS and CDR2 YYNGEE.

Study conclusions and caveats: The study dataset contains few convalescent patients and includes no early post-infection timepoints.

The material sequenced was CD4+ T cells from PBMCs cultured with HCoV-NL63 spike peptides, taken after COVID-19 vaccination. The sequence came from a human donor who received a COVID-19 vaccine. Some clones in this sample may be carry-over from other donors' samples. The rearrangement links TRBV9 to TRBJ2-5, with D tentatively TRBD1 or TRBD2 (5 bases each). The CDR3 DNA reads as TGTGCCAGCAGCGTAGGTGATTGGGGGACCGCCTGGGAGACCCAGTACTTC. Protein sequence: CASSVGDWGTAWETQYF.